This T cell receptor (beta chain) appears in the sequencing data of a study of T-cell reconstitution after alpha-beta-depleted transplantation in children. Findings of the study overall: Alpha-beta T cells present about two months after transplant were reported to originate from several hundred expanded graft clones. A year post-transplant, T-cell counts and diversity derived mostly from newly produced T cells. Several patients had high TCRbeta diversity at day 60; it came from surviving recipient T cells and thymic progenitors.

This clonotype was seen a handful of times. Its antigen is undetermined. Molecular barcoding with unique molecular identifiers was used for the TCRbeta library. From the PCR reads, TCRdb called clonotypes with MiXCR, one entry per CDR3 protein. The top ten hold roughly 13% of the sample, which has about 580,000 distinct CDR3 sequences, roughly 24% seen once. The V gene's germline CDR1 is LGHNA and CDR2 YSLEER. CDR3 length: 13 residues. Trimming stripped 3 bases from V and 6 bases from J, with 9 bases between. The chain joins TRBV4-3 to TRBJ2-4, with a weak D call TRBD1 (6 bases). The clonotype was recovered from a boy under two years old who had a stem cell transplant for acute myeloid leukemia, so the T cells may come from the graft donor. The sample was PBMCs, mostly from graft donor cells, taken 360 days after TCRalphabeta/CD19-depleted stem cell transplant. The CDR3 bases are TGCGCCAGCAGCCATCCAGGGGCAAACATTCAGTACTTC. Amino acids: CASSHPGANIQYF.